This T cell receptor (beta chain) was sequenced during a study of technical replicates of blood from a few donors. The CDR3 covers 15 residues. With 0 bases removed from V and 2 bases from J, the gap between germline ends came to 9 bases. Germline-derived CDR1 and CDR2 are MRHNA and SNTAGT. This clone has just one count. Assay used: immunoSEQ multiplex PCR; TCRdb lists only in-frame clones, some missing. The top ten hold 0.24% of the sample, which has some 70,000 clones, 95% to 96% seen once. This TCR derives from a human donor in good health. Source material: T cells isolated from PBMCs. This chain uses TRBV6-4 with TRBJ2-3; D uncertain. The CDR3, as DNA: TGTGCCAGCAGTGACTCGATGGCTTACACAGATACGCAGTATTTT. Protein: CASSDSMAYTDTQYF.